These 2 T cell receptor beta chains share one sample of origin, sequenced in a study of naive and memory T cell subsets. Treatment specified: skin biopsy from PPD injection site in Mantoux-positive individual. The library had UMIs added by 3' ligation of an oligonucleotide to TCR cDNA. The SP2 primer and nested alpha and beta constant region primers amplified ligated cDNA in four rounds. MiXCR, run by TCRdb on the UMI-ligation and nested PCR reads, gives a single entry per CDR3 protein. The data hold roughly 36,000 distinct CDR3 sequences, with approximately 11% observed a single time. Sequences were derived from skin, sampled from a tuberculin skin test site. The source is an adult in good health.

The chain recombines TRBV19 with TRBJ1-1; D unclear. Germline V gives CDR1 LNHDA, CDR2 SQIVND (reference sequence). Trimming removed 9 bases from V and 2 bases from J, with 22 bases in between. There are 16 residues in the CDR3. As DNA, the CDR3 is TGTGCCAGCAAACGGGCCGCTGACCGATTTAACACTGAAGCTTTCTTT. The encoded protein is CASKRAADRFNTEAFF.

Many counts were recorded for this clonotype. The rearrangement uses TRBV29-1 and TRBJ2-1; TRBD1 matches at 7 bases. This CDR3 spans 15 amino acids. Germline V CDR1 and CDR2: SQVTM, ANQGSEA. With 4 bases clipped from V and 6 bases from J, the junction kept 12 bases outside the gene matches. The CDR3 region is CSVAGEQGVVNEQFF. In DNA, the CDR3 is TGCAGCGTTGCTGGTGAGCAGGGGGTCGTCAATGAGCAGTTCTTC.